One sample yielded the 22 T cell receptor beta chains listed below, sequenced in a study of Graves' ophthalmopathy and Graves' hyperthyroidism. The TCR beta CDR3 regions underwent amplification from RNA transcripts. Second-round multiplex PCR came after a first-round RT-PCR that employed HTBI primers. A single record per CDR3 protein comes from TCRdb applying MiXCR to the multiplex PCR reads. In the table there are about 620,000 distinct CDR3 sequences, approximately 22% of which are singletons. The sample comprised peripheral blood. These receptors were taken from a woman aged 18-30 years with stable Graves' hyperthyroidism. Some clones in this sample may be carry-over from other donors' samples.

This rearrangement joins TRBV7-2 to TRBJ2-7, with D maybe TRBD1 (6 bases). Trimming cost V 0 bases and J 1 base, with 10 bases left between them. The germline CDR1 and CDR2 sequences are SGHTA and FQGNSA. This CDR3 spans 15 amino acids. The CDR3 DNA sequence: TGTGCCAGCAGCTTAGCGTCCGGGACATCCTACGAGCAGTACTTC. Translation: CASSLASGTSYEQYF.

This clonotype was counted ten times or more. The chain combines TRBV6-1 with TRBJ1-2; TRBD1 aligns across 9 bases. The ends lost 6 bases at V and 8 bases at J; junction bases unmatched: 10. The CDR3 sequence is 14 residues long. In germline, CDR1 is MNHNS, CDR2 SASEGT. Here the CDR3 DNA reads TGTGCCAGCAGCCGCGCCAGGACAGGGGAGGGCTACACCTTC. Protein: CASSRARTGEGYTF.

This clonotype appeared many times. The chain couples TRBV12-3 or TRBV12-4 to TRBJ1-5, with no clear D. The CDR3 has 14 residues. V lost 6 bases and J lost 0, with 9 bases in between. The CDR3 nucleotides are TGTGCCAGCAGGGTAGGTTCTAGCAATCAGCCCCAGCATTTT. Its protein is CASRVGSSNQPQHF.

This clonotype was observed many times. The rearrangement joins TRBV19 to TRBJ2-7; the D gene is possibly TRBD2 (5 bases). V lost 3 bases to trimming and J lost 2 bases, with 8 bases between them. The CDR3 is 13 residues long. Looked up from germline, CDR1 is LNHDA and CDR2 is SQIVND (reference sequence). The CDR3 sequence: CASSIPGTYEQYF. The CDR3 bases are TGTGCCAGTAGTATCCCCGGGACCTACGAGCAGTACTTC.

In its sample, this clonotype was seen many times. CDR3 protein: CSARDLGGAHEQYF. The CDR3 region has the DNA TGCAGTGCTAGAGATCTAGGGGGAGCCCACGAGCAGTACTTC. This rearrangement joins TRBV20-1 to TRBJ2-7; D possibly corresponds to TRBD1 (6 bases). The CDR3 loop spans 14 amino acids. Trimming took off 0 bases at V and 5 bases at J, with 14 bases between the two ends. Per germline, CDR1 DFQATT and CDR2 SNEGSKA (reference sequence).

The sample holds many counts of this clonotype. The gene calls are TRBV12-3 or TRBV12-4 and TRBJ2-5; 9 bases are a match to TRBD2. J lost 1 base, V lost 5 bases, and 2 bases had no gene match. The CDR3 sequence is 14 residues long. The DNA for the CDR3 is TGTGCCAGCAGTGCGACTAGCGGCCAAGAGACCCAGTACTTC. Its translation is CASSATSGQETQYF.

This clonotype occurred many times. V gene TRBV4-1 combines with J gene TRBJ1-5; 7 bases map to TRBD1. The CDR3 is 15 residues long. The V segment lost 4 bases and the J segment 5 bases; nucleotides outside the gene matches: 8. In germline, CDR1 is MGHRA, CDR2 YSYEKL. The chain's CDR3 is CASSPGQGVYQPQHF. CDR3 sequence (DNA): TGCGCCAGCAGCCCCGGGCAGGGGGTATATCAGCCCCAGCATTTT.

The chain couples TRBV12-3 or TRBV12-4 to TRBJ2-5; 14 bases line up with TRBD2. This CDR3 has 16 amino acids. Losses at the gene ends were 5 bases for V and 7 bases for J; bases not matched to a gene: 9. For the CDR3, the DNA is TGTGCCAGCAGTCAGGGGACTAGCGGGAGTAGAGCGACCCAGTACTTC. It codes for CASSQGTSGSRATQYF.

V and J are TRBV27 and TRBJ1-1, with D unclear. V was shortened by 5 bases and J by 5 bases, with 6 bases between the two germline ends. Germline V CDR1 and CDR2: MNHEY, SMNVEV (reference sequence). The CDR3 consists of 11 residues. CDR3 nucleotides: TGTGCCAGCAGTGGAAAAACTGAAGCTTTCTTT. Translated: CASSGKTEAFF.

The table lists this clonotype with many counts. CDR3 residues: CASSFGQGNHQPQHF. Here the CDR3 DNA reads TGTGCCAGCAGCTTCGGACAGGGGAATCATCAGCCCCAGCATTTT. The chain joins TRBV7-3 to TRBJ1-5; 9 bases match TRBD1. The junction had 5 bases not matched to a gene; V was cut back by 3 bases and J by 5 bases. The length of the CDR3 is 15 residues. In germline, CDR1 is SGHTA, CDR2 FQGTGA.

This clonotype has only a few counts. The genes are TRBV7-9 and TRBJ1-5; D remains unclear. The CDR3 totals 12 residues. Trimming took off 5 bases at V and 9 bases at J, with 11 bases between the two ends. Per the germline V gene, CDR1 is SEHNR and CDR2 is FQNEAQ (reference sequence). The CDR3 nucleotides read TGTGCCAGCAGCGGTGCGTCGCTGCCCCAGCATTTT. This codes for CASSGASLPQHF.

This clonotype was counted at least ten times. V and J are TRBV9 and TRBJ2-5; 7 bases line up with TRBD2. V was clipped by 5 bases and J by 2 bases; unmatched bases: 6. The CDR3 spans 14 residues. Germline V lookup: CDR1 SGDLS, CDR2 YYNGEE. CDR3 DNA: TGTGCCAGCAGTTCCGGGACTACACAAGAGACCCAGTACTTC. This sequence encodes CASSSGTTQETQYF.

The V gene is TRBV13, the J gene TRBJ2-7; TRBD1 matches at 8 bases. The germline CDR1 and CDR2 sequences are PRHDT and FYEKMQ (reference sequence). V lost 5 bases, J lost 2 bases, and 8 bases stayed unmatched. The CDR3 is made up of 15 amino acids. The CDR3 bases are TGTGCCAGCAGCCCAACCGGACAGGGTCCCTACGAGCAGTACTTC. Translating gives CASSPTGQGPYEQYF.

This clonotype was counted only a few times. This chain's CDR3 is CASKIPDSPLHF. CDR3 nucleotide sequence: TGTGCCAGCAAAATACCGGATTCACCCCTCCACTTT. The chain recombines TRBV28 with TRBJ1-6; the D is unclear. Per germline, CDR1 MDHEN and CDR2 SYDVKM. V shed 7 bases and J shed 8 bases, with 9 bases lying between them. The CDR3 consists of 12 residues.

V is TRBV2 and J is TRBJ2-5; 7 bases are shared with TRBD1. With V trimmed by 10 bases and J by 5 bases, 4 bases remained unmatched. This CDR3 has 11 residues. Germline CDR1 is SNHLY and CDR2 is FYNNEI. DNA for the CDR3: TGTGCCACCGGGACAGACGAGACCCAGTACTTC. Its protein product is CATGTDETQYF.

This clonotype has a count of ten or more. The chain uses TRBV29-1 and TRBJ1-2, with 7 bases aligning to TRBD1. This CDR3 is 13 amino acids long. V lost 0 bases, J lost 3 bases, and 1 base stayed unmatched. Per germline, CDR1 SQVTM and CDR2 ANQGSEA. CDR3 nucleotide sequence: TGCAGCGTTGAAGACAGGGGGGACTATGGCTACACCTTC. Its translation is CSVEDRGDYGYTF. Complete variable domain (other parts from reference TRBV29-1 and TRBJ1-2): SAVISQKPSRDICQRGTSLTIQCQVDSQVTMMFWYRQQPGQSLTLIATANQGSEATYESGFVIDKFPISRPNLTFSTLTVSNMSPEDSSIYLCSVEDRGDYGYTFGSGTRLTVV.

This clonotype was seen many times. CDR3 coding DNA: TGCAGTGCTAGGGTAGAGACCGAGCAGTACTTC. Translation gives CSARVETEQYF. The genes are TRBV20-1 and TRBJ2-7, with unresolved D. The CDR3 has 11 amino acids. Germline V gene sequence: CDR1 DFQATT, CDR2 SNEGSKA (reference sequence). The V gene lost 3 bases and the J gene lost 6 bases, with 9 bases spanning the gap.

Note on this clonotype: Just one base apart from a much larger clone, this may be a read error. The conserved phenylalanine or tryptophan normally closing the CDR3 is absent here, so this likely arose from a read error. The V call is TRBV24-1, the J call TRBJ1-5; a weak D match, TRBD1 (5 bases). This CDR3 is 12 amino acids long. V lost 12 bases and J 11 bases, leaving 19 bases between the germline ends. Looked up from germline, CDR1 is KGHDR and CDR2 is SFDVKD. For the CDR3, the DNA is TGTGCCCACGCGAGGGGTCGGGGGTCCCAGCATTTG. This encodes CAHARGRGSQHL.

The table lists this clonotype with many counts. The rearrangement uses TRBV20-1 and TRBJ1-2; 10 bases align to TRBD1. Germline V gene lookup returns CDR1 DFQATT and CDR2 SNEGSKA (reference sequence). The CDR3 spans 13 residues. V shed 5 bases and J 8 bases; nucleotides not matched to a gene: 8. CDR3 amino acids: CSAPHRDRGGYTF. Here the CDR3 DNA reads TGCAGTGCTCCCCACCGGGACAGGGGCGGCTACACCTTC.

This clonotype has ten or more counts. The chain carries TRBV12-3 or TRBV12-4 and TRBJ1-2; D gene ambiguous. CDR3 size: 14 residues. V lost 5 bases to trimming and J lost 3 bases, with 13 bases between them. In nucleotides, the CDR3 is TGTGCCAGCAGTCCCAGACGGCTAGACTATGGCTACACCTTC. This encodes CASSPRRLDYGYTF.

This clonotype was seen at least ten times. The chain combines TRBV28 with TRBJ1-1; possibly TRBD1 for D (5 bases). Germline V gene lookup returns CDR1 MDHEN and CDR2 SYDVKM. Trimming removed 4 bases from V and 1 base from J, with 13 bases in between. The CDR3 covers 15 residues. The CDR3 DNA sequence: TGTGCCAGCAGTTGGGGGTTAAGTTGGAACACTGAAGCTTTCTTT. It encodes CASSWGLSWNTEAFF. Together with reference TRBV28 and TRBJ1-1, the CDR3 gives the full variable domain: DVKVTQSSRYLVKRTGEKVFLECVQDMDHENMFWYRQDPGLGLRLIYFSYDVKMKEKGDIPEGYSVSREKKERFSLILESASTNQTSMYLCASSWGLSWNTEAFFGQGTRLTVV.

This sequence joins TRBV20-1 and TRBJ2-2, with 9 positions matching TRBD2. Germline CDR1 reads DFQATT; CDR2 reads SNEGSKA (reference sequence). CDR3 length: 19 residues. The V segment lost 1 base and the J segment 6 bases; nucleotides outside the gene matches: 18. CDR3 residues: CSARAGPSRGLAGPGELFF. The CDR3 coding sequence is TGCAGTGCTAGAGCAGGGCCCTCGAGAGGCCTAGCGGGACCCGGGGAGCTGTTTTTT.